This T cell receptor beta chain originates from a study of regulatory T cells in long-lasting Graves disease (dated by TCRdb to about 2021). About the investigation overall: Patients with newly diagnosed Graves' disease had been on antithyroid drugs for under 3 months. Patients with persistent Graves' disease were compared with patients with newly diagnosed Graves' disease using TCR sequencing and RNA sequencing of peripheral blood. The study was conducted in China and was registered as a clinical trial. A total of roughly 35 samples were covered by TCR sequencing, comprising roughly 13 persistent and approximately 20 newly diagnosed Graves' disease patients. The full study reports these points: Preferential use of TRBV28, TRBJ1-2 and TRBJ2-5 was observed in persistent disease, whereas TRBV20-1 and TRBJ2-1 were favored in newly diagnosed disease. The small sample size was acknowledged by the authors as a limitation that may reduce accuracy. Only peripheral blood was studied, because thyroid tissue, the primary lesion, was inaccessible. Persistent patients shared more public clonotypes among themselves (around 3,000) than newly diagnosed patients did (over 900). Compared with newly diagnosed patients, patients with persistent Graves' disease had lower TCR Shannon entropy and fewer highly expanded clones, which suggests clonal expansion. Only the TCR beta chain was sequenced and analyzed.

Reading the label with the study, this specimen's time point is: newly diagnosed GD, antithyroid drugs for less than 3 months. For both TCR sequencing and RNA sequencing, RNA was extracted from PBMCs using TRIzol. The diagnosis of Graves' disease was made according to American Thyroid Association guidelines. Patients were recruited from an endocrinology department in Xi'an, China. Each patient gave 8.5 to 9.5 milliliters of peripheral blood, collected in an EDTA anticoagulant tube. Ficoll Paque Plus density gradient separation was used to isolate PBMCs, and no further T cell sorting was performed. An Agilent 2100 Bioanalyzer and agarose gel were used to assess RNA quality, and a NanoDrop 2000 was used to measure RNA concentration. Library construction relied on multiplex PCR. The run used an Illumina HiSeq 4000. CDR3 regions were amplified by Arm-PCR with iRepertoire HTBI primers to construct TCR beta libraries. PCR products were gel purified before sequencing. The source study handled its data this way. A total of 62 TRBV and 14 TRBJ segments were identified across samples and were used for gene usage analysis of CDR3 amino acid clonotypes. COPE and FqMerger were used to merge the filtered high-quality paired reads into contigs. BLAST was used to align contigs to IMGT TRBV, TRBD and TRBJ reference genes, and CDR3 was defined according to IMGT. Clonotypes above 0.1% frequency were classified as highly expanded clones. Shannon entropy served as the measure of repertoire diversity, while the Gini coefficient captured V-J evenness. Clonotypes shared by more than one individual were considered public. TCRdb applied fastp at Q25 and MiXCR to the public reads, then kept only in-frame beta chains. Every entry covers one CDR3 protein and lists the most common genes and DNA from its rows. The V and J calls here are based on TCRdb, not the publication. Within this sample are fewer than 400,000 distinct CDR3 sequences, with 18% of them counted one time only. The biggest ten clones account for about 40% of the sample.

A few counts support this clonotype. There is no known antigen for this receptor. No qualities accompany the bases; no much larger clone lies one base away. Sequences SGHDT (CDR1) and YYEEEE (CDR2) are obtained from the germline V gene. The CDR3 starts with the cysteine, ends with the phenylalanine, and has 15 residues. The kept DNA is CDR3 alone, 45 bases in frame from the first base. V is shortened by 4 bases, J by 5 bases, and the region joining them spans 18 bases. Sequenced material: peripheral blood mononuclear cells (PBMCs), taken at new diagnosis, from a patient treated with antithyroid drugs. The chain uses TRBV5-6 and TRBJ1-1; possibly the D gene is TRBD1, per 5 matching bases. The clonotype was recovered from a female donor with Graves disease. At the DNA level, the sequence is TGTGCCAGCAGCCTTAGGGGAGTCGGTATGACTGAAGCTTTCTTT. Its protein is CASSLRGVGMTEAFF. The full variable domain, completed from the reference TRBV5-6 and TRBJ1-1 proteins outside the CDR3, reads DAGVTQSPTHLIKTRGQQVTLRCSPKSGHDTVSWYQQALGQGPQFIFQYYEEEERQRGNFPDRFSGHQFPNYSSELNVNALLLGDSALYLCASSLRGVGMTEAFFGQGTRLTVV.